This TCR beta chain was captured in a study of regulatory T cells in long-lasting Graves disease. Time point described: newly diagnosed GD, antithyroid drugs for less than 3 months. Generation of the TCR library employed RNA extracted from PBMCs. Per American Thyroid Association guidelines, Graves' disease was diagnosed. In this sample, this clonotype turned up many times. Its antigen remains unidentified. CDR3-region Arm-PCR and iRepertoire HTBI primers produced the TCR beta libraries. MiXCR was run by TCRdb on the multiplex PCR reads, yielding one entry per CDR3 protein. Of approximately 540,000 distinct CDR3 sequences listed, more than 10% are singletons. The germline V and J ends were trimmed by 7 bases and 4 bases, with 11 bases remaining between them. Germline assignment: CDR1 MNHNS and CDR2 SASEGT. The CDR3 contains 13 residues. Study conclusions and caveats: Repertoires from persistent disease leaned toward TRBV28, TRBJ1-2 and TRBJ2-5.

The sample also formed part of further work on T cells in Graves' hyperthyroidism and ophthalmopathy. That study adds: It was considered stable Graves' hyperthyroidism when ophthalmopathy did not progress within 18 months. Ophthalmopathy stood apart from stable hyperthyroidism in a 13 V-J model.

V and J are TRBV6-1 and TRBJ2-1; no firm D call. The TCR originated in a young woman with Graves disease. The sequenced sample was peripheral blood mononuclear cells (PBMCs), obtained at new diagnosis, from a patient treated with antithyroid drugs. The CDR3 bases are TGTGCCAGCATACGAGGCGAGTACAATGAGCAGTTCTTC. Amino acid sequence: CASIRGEYNEQFF.